The entry below describes one T cell receptor (beta chain). The data stem from a study of blood T cells in healthy people across ages. The use of a sample-barcoded 5' primer and a J-beta primer mix characterized a second PCR of roughly 6 to 11 cycles. Through a template-switch adaptor with 12 random nucleotides, each cDNA molecule received a tag. TCRdb reprocessed the 5' RACE reads via MiXCR and lists one record per CDR3 protein. The table has under 1,000,000 distinct CDR3 sequences, about 47% seen once; the top ten hold 18%. The sequenced sample consisted of blood. The sequence came from a man aged 80 or over in good health.

This chain's CDR3 is CASSLTGLAGGRAYEQFF. CDR3 bases: TGTGCCAGCAGTTTAACGGGACTAGCGGGAGGCAGAGCGTACGAGCAGTTCTTC. V gene TRBV28 combines with J gene TRBJ2-1; 15 nucleotides line up with TRBD2. The V gene end was trimmed by 2 bases and the J gene end by 10 bases; junction bases not matched to a gene: 12. Looked up from germline, CDR1 is MDHEN and CDR2 is SYDVKM. This CDR3 is built from 18 residues.